These T cell receptor beta chains were read from a single sample in a study of regulatory T cells in long-lasting Graves disease. TCRdb itself ran the multiplex PCR reads through MiXCR, one entry per CDR3 protein. The table includes 350,000 to 400,000 distinct CDR3 sequences, around 15% detected once. These same data were also listed under a study on T cells in Graves' hyperthyroidism and ophthalmopathy.

The sequencing used peripheral blood mononuclear cells (PBMCs), collected at new diagnosis, from a patient treated with antithyroid drugs. The origin of the receptors is a woman aged 18 to 35 with Graves disease. The CDR3 runs from the conserved cysteine through the conserved F or W. Fields, in order: clone size, J gene, D gene, V gene, CDR3 DNA, CDR3 protein. D genes are given only for firm matches. Some rows have no size entry. The others give once, few or many, or a class for an expanded clone.

>many|TRBJ2-7|-|TRBV11-2
TGTGCCAGCAGCTTACCCCACAGGGACGGTGAGCAGTACTTC
CASSLPHRDGEQYF
>-|TRBJ2-1|-|TRBV24-1
TGTGCCACCAGTGCCATGGGGGGAAGAGCCGATGAGCAGTTCTTC
CATSAMGGRADEQFF
>many|TRBJ2-7|TRBD1|TRBV20-1
TGCAGTGCTGGCGGATGGACAGGGGGCGGTTACGAGCAGTACTTC
CSAGGWTGGGYEQYF
>many|TRBJ1-3|-|TRBV28
TGTGCCAGCCTATCCGGGACGGCTGGAAACACCATATATTTT
CASLSGTAGNTIYF
>-|TRBJ2-5|-|TRBV6-1
TGTGCCAGCGGCCCGAGAGTTTTCTCTCGCGGTGAGACCCAGTACTTC
CASGPRVFSRGETQYF
>many|TRBJ2-1|TRBD2|TRBV28
TGTGCCAGCATCCCAGCTCTAGCGGGGAGACAGAATGAGCAGTTCTTC
CASIPALAGRQNEQFF
>-|TRBJ1-4|TRBD1|TRBV24-1
TGTGCCACCAGTGATGGCCACAGGGGTGGAAAACTGTTTTTT
CATSDGHRGGKLFF
>-|TRBJ1-1|-|TRBV6-2/TRBV6-3
TGTGCCAGCAGTTATGATAGAGGGACTGAAGCTTTCTTT
CASSYDRGTEAFF
>many|TRBJ2-1|-|TRBV7-2
TGTGCCAGCAGAAAAGGGATCGATGAGCAGTTCTTC
CASRKGIDEQFF
>many|TRBJ1-6|-|TRBV28
TGTGCCAGCAGCCCCGCAGGGGACAATTCACCCCTCCACTTT
CASSPAGDNSPLHF
>many|TRBJ2-5|-|TRBV2
TGTGCCAGCAACCAAGAGACCCAGTACTTC
CASNQETQYF
>many|TRBJ2-2|-|TRBV5-1
TGCGCCAGCAGCTTGGAACAGGGAGGCGCCGGGGAGCTGTTTTTT
CASSLEQGGAGELFF
>-|TRBJ2-1|-|TRBV9
TGTGCCAGCAGCGTAGGATCTAGCTGGAATGAGCAGTTCTTC
CASSVGSSWNEQFF
>many|TRBJ1-3|-|TRBV18
TGTGCCAGCTCACCGGGACCTCAAAGAAACACCATATATTTT
CASSPGPQRNTIYF
>many|TRBJ2-2|TRBD2|TRBV2
TGTGCGGCGGGAAGGGAACTAGCGTCCGGGGAGCTGTTTTTT
CAAGRELASGELFF
>-|TRBJ2-1|-|TRBV5-1
TGCGCCAGCAGGGAACAGGGATATGGTAAGCAGTTCTTC
CASREQGYGKQFF